A selection of T cell receptor beta chains follows, all from one sample in a study of shared clonotypes between healthy human individuals. Assay used: immunoSEQ multiplex PCR; TCRdb lists only in-frame clones, some missing. Of about a million clones listed, about 75% are singletons. The sequenced sample was memory CD4+ T cells sorted from blood. The receptors shown here come from a man between 18 and 29 years old in good health. Each CDR3 is given with its conserved first and last residue. A D gene is named only where the DNA matches it firmly. Size is omitted from some rows. Given values are once, few, many or a class for expanded clones.

clone size | J gene | CDR3 length | V gene | D gene | CDR3 DNA | CDR3 protein
- | TRBJ2-2 | 15 | TRBV9 | - | TGTGCCAGCAGCGTAGGAACAGTGAACACCGGGGAGCTGTTTTTT | CASSVGTVNTGELFF
- | TRBJ2-1 | 14 | TRBV5-1 | - | TGCGCCAGCAGGGCTAGCAGCTCCTACAATGAGCAGTTCTTC | CASRASSSYNEQFF
few | TRBJ2-7 | 13 | TRBV5-1 | TRBD1 | TGCGCCAGCAGCTGGGACAGGTCCTACGAGCAGTACTTC | CASSWDRSYEQYF
once | TRBJ2-3 | 16 | TRBV4-2 | TRBD1 | TGTGCCAGCAGCCAAGAGGGGGACAGGGGATTAGATACGCAGTATTTT | CASSQEGDRGLDTQYF
few | TRBJ1-5 | 14 | TRBV6-4 | - | TGTGCCAGCAGTGGAGTCAGGGAAGATCAGCCCCAGCATTTT | CASSGVREDQPQHF
- | TRBJ1-6 | 15 | TRBV18 | - | TGTGCCAGCTCACTACGACGGGAAGTTGATTCACCCCTCCACTTT | CASSLRREVDSPLHF
- | TRBJ2-2 | 15 | TRBV30 | - | TGTGCCTGGACCCACCCGGGAAAAAACACCGGGGAGCTGTTTTTT | CAWTHPGKNTGELFF
- | TRBJ2-7 | 15 | TRBV18 | - | TGTGCCAGCTCACAGGGGAGTATGGGGTCCTACGAGCAGTACTTC | CASSQGSMGSYEQYF
many | TRBJ2-1 | 15 | TRBV7-2 | - | TGTGCCAGCAGCCCATCGGACCTAATGGGCAATGAGCAGTTCTTC | CASSPSDLMGNEQFF
- | TRBJ2-4 | 15 | TRBV7-2 | TRBD2 | TGTGCCAGCAGCTTAAATGCGGGGGGGAAAAACATTCAGTACTTC | CASSLNAGGKNIQYF
- | TRBJ1-5 | 15 | TRBV6-1 | - | TGTGCCAGCAGTGGAGGACTCATTAGCAATCAGCCCCAGCATTTT | CASSGGLISNQPQHF
few | TRBJ2-2 | 12 | TRBV18 | - | TGTGCCAGCTCACCACCGGCCGGGGAGCTGTTTTTT | CASSPPAGELFF
once | TRBJ2-1 | 15 | TRBV5-1 | - | TGCGCCAGCAGCTTGGAGTCAGGGCCCTACAATGAGCAGTTCTTC | CASSLESGPYNEQFF
many | TRBJ2-5 | 12 | TRBV11-2 | - | TGTGCCAGCAGGGCCGGGGTGGAGACCCAGTACTTC | CASRAGVETQYF
- | TRBJ1-1 | 13 | TRBV6-6 | - | TGTGCCAGCAGTTCGGCAGGGCGGACTGAAGCTTTCTTT | CASSSAGRTEAFF
few | TRBJ2-1 | 13 | TRBV10-1 | TRBD2 | TGCGCCAGCAGTCCCGGGACTAGCGGGGGGCAGTTCTTC | CASSPGTSGGQFF
- | TRBJ1-2 | 13 | TRBV5-1 | - | TGCGCCAGCAGATTAAACCCGGACTATGGCTACACCTTC | CASRLNPDYGYTF
- | TRBJ1-4 | 16 | TRBV5-4 | - | TGTGCCAGCAGCTTGGCCGGAGCTGCAACTAATGAAAAACTGTTTTTT | CASSLAGAATNEKLFF
- | TRBJ1-6 | 15 | TRBV6-6 | TRBD1 | TGTGCCACCTTAAGGACAGGGGGCTTTAATTCACCCCTCCACTTT | CATLRTGGFNSPLHF
few | TRBJ1-1 | 13 | TRBV29-1 | - | TGCAGCACCAACACGGGGGCGAACGCTGAAGCTTTCTTT | CSTNTGANAEAFF
- | TRBJ2-7 | 11 | TRBV2 | - | TGTGCCAGCAACCGGGGCTACGAGCAGTACTTC | CASNRGYEQYF
- | TRBJ1-2 | 17 | TRBV4-1 | - | TGCGCCAGCAGCCCGGCTTTAGGCAGGACCTCCTACTATGGCTACACCTTC | CASSPALGRTSYYGYTF
- | TRBJ1-1 | 14 | TRBV30 | TRBD1 | TGTGCCTGGAGTTCGGGACAGGGGAACACTGAAGCTTTCTTT | CAWSSGQGNTEAFF
- | TRBJ2-7 | 17 | TRBV5-8 | TRBD1 | TGTGCCAGCAGCTCGAATCCGGACAGGGCCATCCTCTACGAGCAGTACTTC | CASSSNPDRAILYEQYF
once | TRBJ1-1 | 15 | TRBV18 | - | TGTGCCAGCTCACCAGGGGCGCAGGTTCGCGAAGTAGCTTTCTTT | CASSPGAQVREVAFF
- | TRBJ1-5 | 14 | TRBV7-2 | - | TGTGCCAGCAGCCTTGGGGACAGCAATCAGCCCCAGCATTTT | CASSLGDSNQPQHF